This record looks at one T cell receptor (beta chain) sequence and its context. Its antigen is unidentified. This entry comes from a study of cytomegalovirus exposure and HLA in healthy donors. Broader study findings: Among CMV-associated TCR beta chains, most appeared HLA-restricted in a later analysis.

With V trimmed by 7 bases and J by 5 bases, 5 bases remained unmatched. The CDR3 has 15 residues. The germline V gene has CDR1 SGHRS and CDR2 YFSETQ. Each donor's status was that of a healthy bone marrow donor. A multiplex PCR was run with 60 Vbeta primers and 13 Jbeta primers. The protocol was immunoSEQ multiplex PCR, while the TCRdb copy is restricted to in-frame clones and leaves out a portion. Of some 120,000 clones listed, 60% to 80% are singletons. The sequencing sample was made of PBMCs. This TCR was sampled from a man in his fifties or sixties in good health and CMV-seronegative. The rearrangement uses TRBV5-1 and TRBJ2-1, with TRBD2 identical over 14 bases. CDR3 region: CASYRGLAGDNEQFF. The DNA of the CDR3 is TGCGCCAGCTATAGGGGACTAGCGGGGGACAATGAGCAGTTCTTC.